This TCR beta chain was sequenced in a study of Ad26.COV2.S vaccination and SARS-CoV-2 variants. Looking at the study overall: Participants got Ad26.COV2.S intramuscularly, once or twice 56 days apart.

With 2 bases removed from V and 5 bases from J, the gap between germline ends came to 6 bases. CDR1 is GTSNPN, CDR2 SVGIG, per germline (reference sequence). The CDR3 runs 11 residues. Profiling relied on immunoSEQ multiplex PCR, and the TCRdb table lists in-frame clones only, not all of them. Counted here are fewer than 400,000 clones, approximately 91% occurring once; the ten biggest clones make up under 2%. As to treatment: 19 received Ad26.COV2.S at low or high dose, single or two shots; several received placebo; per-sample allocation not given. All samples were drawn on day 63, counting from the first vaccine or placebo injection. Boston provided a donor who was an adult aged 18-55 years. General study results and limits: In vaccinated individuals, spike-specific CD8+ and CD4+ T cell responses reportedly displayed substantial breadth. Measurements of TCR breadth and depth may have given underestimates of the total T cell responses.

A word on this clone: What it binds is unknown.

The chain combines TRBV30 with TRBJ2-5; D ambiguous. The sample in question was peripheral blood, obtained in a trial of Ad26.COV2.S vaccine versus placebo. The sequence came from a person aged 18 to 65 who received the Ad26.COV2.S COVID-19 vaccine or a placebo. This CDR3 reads CAWSPAETQYF. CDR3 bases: TGTGCCTGGAGTCCTGCGGAGACCCAGTACTTC.